This T cell receptor beta chain was identified in a study of cytomegalovirus exposure and HLA in healthy donors (dated by TCRdb to the late 2010s). About the study as a whole: An earlier analysis of roughly 570 of the donors reported about 260 Gb of sequence data and approximately 120 million unique TCR beta sequences obtained from around 170 million T cells. Rather than drawing on any new phenotypic data, the later analysis identified candidate immune exposures from TCR beta sequences and the way those sequences occurred across donors. Typing coverage varied by locus: about 629-640 donors for A, B, C, DRB1 and DQB1; approximately 500 for DQA1; more than 600 for DPA1; around 490 for DPB1. An earlier analysis of several hundred of the donors applied high-throughput TCR beta sequencing to assess whether each TCR beta V gene segment acted as functional or pseudogenic. Approximately 310 gigabases of sequencing data and roughly 90 million unique TCR sequences were included in an early release covering 500 to 750 HLA-typed donors. Alongside the repertoire data, information on donor age, sex, ethnicity and CMV serostatus was compiled. The study combined high-throughput TCR immunosequencing, statistical association of individual TCRs with disease status, and machine learning to predict cytomegalovirus infection status. Four or five DR-DQ haplotypes were handled as single units for association and clustering, since linkage in the cohort was strong. Every discovery cohort repertoire had been produced on one sequencing platform. Besides the first cohort of 550 to 750 subjects, a separate validation cohort made up of 120 different subjects was used. Genome-wide SNP genotypes for about 65% of the roughly 670 donors were used in a later genetic analysis, which treated that subset as a discovery cohort. The genetic ancestry cluster associated with self-reported Caucasian donors included around four fifths of the 398 genotyped donors. The T cell repertoires of 550 to 850 subjects were profiled by immunosequencing and related to cytomegalovirus serostatus. Across some 400 genotyped donors of the cohort, an average of roughly 250,000 unique TCR beta nucleotide sequences per donor were sequenced, and roughly 18% of those sequences were non-productive. The study was designed to test whether signatures of past pathogen exposure could be identified by cataloging public T cell receptors. In a later analysis, previously published TCR beta repertoires from 600 to 850 donors were re-analyzed and high-resolution HLA genotyping was added so that TCR occurrence patterns could be studied. HLA typing included class I and class II loci at four-digit resolution. The paper's findings and limits, for the study overall: A total of 150 or so TCR beta chains were listed by the study as associated with cytomegalovirus. Compared with the roughly 700-donor mean, donors in an Asian-associated ancestry cluster had fewer N-insertions in productive TCRs, according to a later genetic analysis. In both the original and validation cohorts, the classifier was reported to diagnose cytomegalovirus status with high specificity and sensitivity. In a later genetic analysis, a missense DCLRE1C variant was associated with V-gene and J-gene trimming of TCR beta chains, and the association was replicated in an independent cohort. A few of the identified cytomegalovirus-associated TCR beta chains were confirmed in vitro to be specific for cytomegalovirus antigens. Linkage disequilibrium might explain the correlated functional status among segregating V segments, but an unknown experimental factor could not be ruled out. A further reported finding was that TCR beta sequences accurately predicted the HLA-A and HLA-B alleles for most subjects in the first cohort. Sequencing depth was assumed to be roughly uniform across donors in the presence/absence analyses, though that assumption may not hold. A cluster of highly shared sequence variants was judged likely to be a technical artifact of the sequencing pipeline. According to the authors, the approach could potentially be generalized to other disease states and immunological phenotypes. In this cohort, only TCR beta chains were sequenced, and detectable features were limited by the absence of alpha or paired-chain data. Because counts were too low, roughly 17 rarely observed V segments, including chromosome 9 orphons, were left out of the earlier analysis of about 500 of the donors. The 87-base-pair reads could not distinguish some IMGT-functional V segments, including TRBV6-2 and TRBV6-3, so those segments were excluded. While some public TCRs were present in many individuals, most TCR sequences turned up only very rarely across donors. Assigning TCR associations to individual alleles was difficult when HLA alleles, especially DR and DQ, strongly co-occurred. Several of the top co-occurrence clusters appeared to be linked to parvovirus B19, influenza, CMV and Epstein-Barr virus, according to a later analysis. In a later analysis, some 17,000 TCR beta sequences were associated with specific HLA alleles at a false discovery rate of 0.05. Because HLA typing was unavailable for some donors at each locus, only the typed subset was used in association tests. For the cohort, immune exposure information was limited to CMV serostatus. In a later analysis, HLA-associated TCR beta chains showed more clonal expansion and lower generation probabilities than non-associated chains that were equally common. In an earlier analysis of approximately 590 of the donors, most TCR beta V segments appeared in productive rearrangements about 90% or about 30% of the time, broadly matching IMGT annotations. In a later analysis, TCR association rates were found to vary across HLA loci, with the most associated TCRs seen for DRB1 alleles and the fewest for HLA-C alleles. In a later analysis, most CMV-associated TCR beta chains were found to appear HLA-restricted, with HLA associations seemingly driven largely by CMV exposure.

The library was prepared using the immunoSEQ multiplex PCR assay. A mixture of 60 forward primers for TCR Vbeta segments and 13 reverse primers for TCR Jbeta segments was used in the multiplex PCR. A multiplex PCR assay on genomic DNA amplified the CDR3 region of rearranged TCR beta genes. Amplified TCR beta libraries were sequenced as 87-base-pair reads on the Illumina HiSeq System. The paper's processing steps were these. A later analysis counted about 80 million unique TCR beta chains across the 650 to 800 repertoires, and some 11 million of these chains were shared by at least two donors. A nearest-neighbor algorithm error-corrected the raw reads and collapsed the reads into unique sequences, merging closely related sequences to remove PCR and sequencing errors. Alignment of CDR3 sequences to IMGT reference sequences was used to assign V, D and J gene segments. For a sequence to be retained, a match of at least six nucleotides to both a V gene segment and a J gene segment was required. A rearrangement was called productive if the CDR3 had no stop codons and remained in frame with V and J, and every other rearrangement was called non-productive. CDR3 was defined according to IMGT convention as the region running from the second conserved V-encoded cysteine to the conserved J-encoded phenylalanine. Sequences without an unambiguous match to a single V gene segment were excluded from the earlier analysis of 450 to 650 of the donors. In an earlier analysis of around 590 of the donors, a V segment was called functional when productive rearrangements were above 56.7%, and segregating when the standard deviation between donors exceeded 5%. A statistical classification framework was built to diagnose cytomegalovirus status from the catalog of TCR beta chain sequences. V and J gene assignment, in a later analysis, came from comparing TCR nucleotide sequences with IMGT/GENE-DB human TR gene sequences. A later analysis assigned CDR3 sequences and most-parsimonious VDJ recombination scenarios with the TCRdist pipeline. In a later analysis, each TCR beta chain was defined by its CDR3 amino acid sequence together with its V-gene family, and reads lacking a unique V-gene family were excluded. As a way to deal with suspected cross-contamination and a sequencing artifact, a later analysis dropped 450 to 600 nucleotide sequences that were highly shared and had low generation probability. In a later analysis, a clonal expansion index was calculated for each public chain from normalized within-repertoire ranks of inferred template counts. In a later analysis, generation probabilities were computed with a VDJ recombination model fitted to out-of-frame rearrangements, and the resulting probabilities were checked against IGoR. In a later analysis, hypergeometric tests were used to score TCR-TCR, TCR-HLA and TCR-CMV co-occurrence, with a repertoire-size bias correction applied to TCR pairs. To estimate false discovery rates, a later analysis permuted the HLA or CMV assignments 20 times. In a later analysis, co-occurring TCRs were grouped using DBSCAN, and TCRdist sequence similarity was added for clustering within HLA-allele-positive subsets. For co-occurrence clustering, repertoires with fewer than 30,000 or more than 120,000 public chains were excluded, along with five repertoires with anomalous nucleotide sharing. TCRdb took this table from immuneACCESS and kept in-frame rearrangements with V and J called. Such tables lack part of the clones; where checked against another copy, unresolved V genes explain under half of the gap, and the rest is unexplained. V, J and clone size are those of that table, while D and trimming were read from the DNA. The sample has some 140,000 clones on record, 60% to 80% of them singletons. The top ten clonotypes cover around 13% of the sample.

The cohort consisted of hundreds of healthy bone marrow donors. At the time of sampling, every cohort member was nominally healthy, though immune exposures that went unrecorded were likely present. The donor tested CMV seropositive and was one of the 289 seropositive cohort members. A peripheral blood sample was provided by each donor, and peripheral blood mononuclear cells were used for TCR beta sequencing. The Qiagen DNeasy Blood Extraction Kit was used to extract genomic DNA from the blood cell samples. Trimming accounts for 1 base at V and 6 bases at J, while the number of junction bases matched to no gene is 6. Reading the germline V gene gives CDR1 MDHEN and CDR2 SYDVKM. Including cysteine and phenylalanine, the CDR3 has 14 amino acids. Solely the CDR3 DNA is kept, with 42 bases framed from the first base. The sample holds one count of this clone. Its antigen is currently not known. The input lacks base qualities; no much larger clone sits a single base away.

This sequence was found in a man younger than 40 in good health and CMV-seropositive. Sequencing used PBMCs. Recombination joined TRBV28 with TRBJ2-7, with 7 bases aligning to TRBD2. The CDR3 corresponds to CASSLSVASGEQYF. The DNA sequence reads TGTGCCAGCAGTTTATCCGTGGCTAGCGGCGAGCAGTACTTC.